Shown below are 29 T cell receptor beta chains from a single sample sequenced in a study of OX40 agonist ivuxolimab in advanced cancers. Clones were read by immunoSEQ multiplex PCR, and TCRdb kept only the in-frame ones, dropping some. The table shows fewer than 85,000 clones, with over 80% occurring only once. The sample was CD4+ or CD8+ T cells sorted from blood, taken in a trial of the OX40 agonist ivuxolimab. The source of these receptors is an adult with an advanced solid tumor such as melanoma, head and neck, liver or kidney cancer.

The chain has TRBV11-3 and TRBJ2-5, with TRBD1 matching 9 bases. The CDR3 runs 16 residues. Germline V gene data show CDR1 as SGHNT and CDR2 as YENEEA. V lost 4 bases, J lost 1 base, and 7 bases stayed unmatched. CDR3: CASSSGQGDLQETQYF. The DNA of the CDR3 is TGTGCCAGCAGCTCGGGACAGGGAGACCTCCAAGAGACCCAGTACTTC.

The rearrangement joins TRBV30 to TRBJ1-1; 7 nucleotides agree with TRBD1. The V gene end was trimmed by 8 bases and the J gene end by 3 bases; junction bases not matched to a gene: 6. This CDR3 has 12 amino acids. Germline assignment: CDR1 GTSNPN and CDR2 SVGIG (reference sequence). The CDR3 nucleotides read TGTGCCCGAAATGACAGGGACACTGAAGCTTTCTTT. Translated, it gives CARNDRDTEAFF.

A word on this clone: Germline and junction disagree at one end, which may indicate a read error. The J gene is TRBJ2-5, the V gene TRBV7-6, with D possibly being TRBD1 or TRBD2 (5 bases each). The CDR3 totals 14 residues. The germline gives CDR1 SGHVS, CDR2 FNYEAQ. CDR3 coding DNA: TGTGCCAACAGCTTAGCGAAAGGGGCGCAGACCCAGTACTTC. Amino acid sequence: CANSLAKGAQTQYF.

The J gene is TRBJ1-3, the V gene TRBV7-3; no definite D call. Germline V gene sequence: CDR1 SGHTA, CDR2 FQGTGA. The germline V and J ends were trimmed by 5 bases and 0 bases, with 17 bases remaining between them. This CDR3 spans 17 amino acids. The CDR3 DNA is TGTGCCAGCAGCCCCAGCGGTGGAGCGAACTCTGGAAACACCATATATTTT. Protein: CASSPSGGANSGNTIYF.

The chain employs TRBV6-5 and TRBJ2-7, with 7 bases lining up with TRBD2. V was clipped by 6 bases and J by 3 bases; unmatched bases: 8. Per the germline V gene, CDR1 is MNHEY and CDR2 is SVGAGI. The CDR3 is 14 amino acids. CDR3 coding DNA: TGTGCCAGCAGCCGCTTGGGCGGGAGCTACGAGCAGTACTTC. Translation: CASSRLGGSYEQYF.

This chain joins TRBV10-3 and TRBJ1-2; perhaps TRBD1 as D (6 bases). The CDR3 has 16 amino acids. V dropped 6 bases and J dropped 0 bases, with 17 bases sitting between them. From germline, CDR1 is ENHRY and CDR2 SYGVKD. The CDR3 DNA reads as TGTGCCATCAGCGACCCCGACAGGCCCTCTAACTATGGCTACACCTTC. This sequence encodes CAISDPDRPSNYGYTF.

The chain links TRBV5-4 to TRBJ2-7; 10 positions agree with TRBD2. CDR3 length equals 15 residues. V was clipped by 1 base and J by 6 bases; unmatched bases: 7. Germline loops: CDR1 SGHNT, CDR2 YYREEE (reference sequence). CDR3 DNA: TGTGCCAGCAGCTTGACCAGCGGGAGGGCAGGCGAGCAGTACTTC. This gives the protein CASSLTSGRAGEQYF.

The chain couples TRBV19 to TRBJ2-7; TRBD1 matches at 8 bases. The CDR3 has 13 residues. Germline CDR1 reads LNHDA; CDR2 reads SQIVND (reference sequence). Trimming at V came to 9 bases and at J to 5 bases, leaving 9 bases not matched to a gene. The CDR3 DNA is TGTGCCAGCCATCGACAGGGGTCCCACGAGCAGTACTTC. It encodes CASHRQGSHEQYF. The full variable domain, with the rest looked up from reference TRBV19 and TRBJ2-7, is DGGITQSPKYLFRKEGQNVTLSCEQNLNHDAMYWYRQDPGQGLRLIYYSQIVNDFQKGDIAEGYSVSREKKESFPLTVTSAQKNPTAFYLCASHRQGSHEQYFGPGTRLTVT.

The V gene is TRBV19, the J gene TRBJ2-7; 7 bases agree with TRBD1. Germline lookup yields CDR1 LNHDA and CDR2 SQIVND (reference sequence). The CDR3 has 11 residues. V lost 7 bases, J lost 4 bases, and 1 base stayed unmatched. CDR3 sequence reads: CASKQGYEQYF. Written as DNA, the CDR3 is TGTGCCAGTAAACAGGGGTACGAGCAGTACTTC.

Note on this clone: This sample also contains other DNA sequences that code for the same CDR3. In nucleotides, the CDR3 is TGTGCCAGCAGCCTCGGCAGGGCGAACACTGAAGCTTTCTTT. This translates into CASSLGRANTEAFF. The chain has TRBV11-3 and TRBJ1-1, with D perhaps TRBD1 (5 bases). V was clipped by 5 bases and J by 1 base, with 11 bases between them. The germline CDR1 and CDR2 sequences are SGHNT and YENEEA. This CDR3 has 14 residues.

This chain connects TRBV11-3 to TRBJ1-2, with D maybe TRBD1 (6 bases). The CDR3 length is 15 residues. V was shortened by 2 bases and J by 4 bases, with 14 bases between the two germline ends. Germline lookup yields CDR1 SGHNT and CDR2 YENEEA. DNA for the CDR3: TGTGCCAGCAGCTTAAACGAACAGGGATCCTATGGCTACACCTTC. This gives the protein CASSLNEQGSYGYTF.

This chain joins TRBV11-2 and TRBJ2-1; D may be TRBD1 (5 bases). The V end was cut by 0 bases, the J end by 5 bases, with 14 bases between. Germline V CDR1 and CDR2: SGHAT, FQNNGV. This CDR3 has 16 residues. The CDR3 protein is CASSLDVAGPDNEQFF. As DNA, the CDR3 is TGTGCCAGCAGCTTAGATGTGGCAGGGCCGGACAATGAGCAGTTCTTC.

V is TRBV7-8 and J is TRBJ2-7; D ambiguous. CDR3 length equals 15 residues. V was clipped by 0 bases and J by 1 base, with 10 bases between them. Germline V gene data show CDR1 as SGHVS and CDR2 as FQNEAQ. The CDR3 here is CASSLAGVGSYEQYF. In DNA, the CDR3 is TGTGCCAGCAGCTTAGCGGGCGTTGGTTCCTACGAGCAGTACTTC.

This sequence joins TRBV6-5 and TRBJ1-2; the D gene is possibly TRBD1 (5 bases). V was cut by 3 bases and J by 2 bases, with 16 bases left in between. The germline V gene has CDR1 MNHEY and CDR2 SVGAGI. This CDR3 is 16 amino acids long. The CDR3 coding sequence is TGTGCCAGCAGTTATTTAATCGGGGCCACAAACTATGGCTACACCTTC. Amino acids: CASSYLIGATNYGYTF.

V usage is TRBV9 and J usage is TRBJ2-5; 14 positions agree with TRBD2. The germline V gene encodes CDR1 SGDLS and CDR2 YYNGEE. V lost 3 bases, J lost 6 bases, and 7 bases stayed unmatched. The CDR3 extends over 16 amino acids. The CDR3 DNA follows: TGTGCCAGCAGCGAAGGGACTAGCGGGAGTCTGCAGACCCAGTACTTC. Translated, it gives CASSEGTSGSLQTQYF.

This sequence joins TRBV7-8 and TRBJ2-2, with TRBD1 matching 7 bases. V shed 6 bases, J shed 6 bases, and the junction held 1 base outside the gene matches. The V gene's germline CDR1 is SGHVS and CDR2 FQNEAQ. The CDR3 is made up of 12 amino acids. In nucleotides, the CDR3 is TGTGCCAGCAGTCAGGGGGCCGGGGAGCTGTTTTTT. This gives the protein CASSQGAGELFF.

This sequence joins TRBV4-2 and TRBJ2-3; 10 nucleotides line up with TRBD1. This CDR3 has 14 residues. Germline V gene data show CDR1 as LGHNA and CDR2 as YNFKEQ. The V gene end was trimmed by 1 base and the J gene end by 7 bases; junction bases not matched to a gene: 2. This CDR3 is CASSQGQGANTQYF. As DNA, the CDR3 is TGTGCCAGCAGCCAAGGACAGGGGGCAAATACGCAGTATTTT.

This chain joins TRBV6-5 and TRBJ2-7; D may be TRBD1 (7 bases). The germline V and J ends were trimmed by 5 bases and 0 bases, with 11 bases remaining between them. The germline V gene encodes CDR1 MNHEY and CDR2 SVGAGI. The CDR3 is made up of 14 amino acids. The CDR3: CASSRGDSSYEQYF. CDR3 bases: TGTGCCAGCAGTAGGGGGGACAGCTCCTACGAGCAGTACTTC.

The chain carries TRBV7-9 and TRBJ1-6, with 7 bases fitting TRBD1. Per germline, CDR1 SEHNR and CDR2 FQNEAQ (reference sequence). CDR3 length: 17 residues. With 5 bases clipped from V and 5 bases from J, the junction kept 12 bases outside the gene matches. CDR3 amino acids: CASSPMRGRLDNSPLHF. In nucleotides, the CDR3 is TGTGCCAGCAGCCCGATGAGGGGGCGGTTGGATAATTCACCCCTCCACTTT.

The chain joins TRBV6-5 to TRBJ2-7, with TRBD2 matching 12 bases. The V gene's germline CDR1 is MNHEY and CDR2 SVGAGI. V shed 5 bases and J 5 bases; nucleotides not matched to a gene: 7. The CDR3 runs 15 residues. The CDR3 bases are TGTGCCAGCAGTCCTAGCGGGAGGGCCAGGGACGAGCAGTACTTC. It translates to CASSPSGRARDEQYF.

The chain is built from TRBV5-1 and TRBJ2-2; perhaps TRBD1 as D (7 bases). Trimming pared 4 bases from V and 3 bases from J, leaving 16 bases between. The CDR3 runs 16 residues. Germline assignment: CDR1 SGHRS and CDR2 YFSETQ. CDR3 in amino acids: CASSRTGDSDTGELFF. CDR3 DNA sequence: TGCGCCAGCAGCCGCACAGGGGACTCGGACACCGGGGAGCTGTTTTTT.

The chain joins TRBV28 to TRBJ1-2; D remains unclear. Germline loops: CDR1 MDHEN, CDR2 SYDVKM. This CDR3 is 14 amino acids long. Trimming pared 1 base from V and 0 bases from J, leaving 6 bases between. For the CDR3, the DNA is TGTGCCAGCAGTTTATTAGGAGCTAACTATGGCTACACCTTC. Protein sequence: CASSLLGANYGYTF.

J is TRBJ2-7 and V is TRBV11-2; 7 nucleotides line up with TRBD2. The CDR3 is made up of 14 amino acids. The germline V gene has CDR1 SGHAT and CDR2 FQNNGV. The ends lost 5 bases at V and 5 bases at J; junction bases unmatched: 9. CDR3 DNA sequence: TGTGCCAGCAGCCTCGGGGTAGCGGGCAACGAGCAGTACTTC. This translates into CASSLGVAGNEQYF.

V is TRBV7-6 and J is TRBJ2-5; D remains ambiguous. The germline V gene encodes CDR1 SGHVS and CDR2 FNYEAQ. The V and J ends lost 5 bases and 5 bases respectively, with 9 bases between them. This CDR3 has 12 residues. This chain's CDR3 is CASSPVRETQYF. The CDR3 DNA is TGTGCCAGCAGCCCAGTACGCGAGACCCAGTACTTC.

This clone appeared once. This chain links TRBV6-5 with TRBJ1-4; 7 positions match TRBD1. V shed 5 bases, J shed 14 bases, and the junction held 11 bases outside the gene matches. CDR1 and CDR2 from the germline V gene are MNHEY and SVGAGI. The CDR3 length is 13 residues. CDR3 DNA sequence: TGTGCCAGCAGTGAGGGACAGACCTTTGCTCTGTTTTTT. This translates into CASSEGQTFALFF.

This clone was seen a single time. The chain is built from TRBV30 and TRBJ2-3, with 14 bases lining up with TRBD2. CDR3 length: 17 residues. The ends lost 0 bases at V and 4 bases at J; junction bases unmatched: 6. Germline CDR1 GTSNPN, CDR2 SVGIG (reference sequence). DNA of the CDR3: TGTGCCTGGAGTGTCGGACTAGCGGGAGGTCGAGCAGATACGCAGTATTTT. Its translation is CAWSVGLAGGRADTQYF.

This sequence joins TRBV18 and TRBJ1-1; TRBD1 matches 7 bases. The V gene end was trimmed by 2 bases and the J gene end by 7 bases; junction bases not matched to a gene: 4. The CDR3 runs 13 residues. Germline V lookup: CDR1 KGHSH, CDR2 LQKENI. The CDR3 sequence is CASSPGTDFEAFF. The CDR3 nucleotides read TGTGCCAGCTCACCAGGGACAGATTTTGAAGCTTTCTTT.

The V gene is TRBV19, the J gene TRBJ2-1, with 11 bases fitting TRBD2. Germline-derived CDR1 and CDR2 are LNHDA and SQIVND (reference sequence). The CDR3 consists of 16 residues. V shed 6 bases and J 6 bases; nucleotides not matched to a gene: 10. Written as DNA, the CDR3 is TGTGCCAGTAGACCATTACTAGCGGGGGACTCCAATGAGCAGTTCTTC. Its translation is CASRPLLAGDSNEQFF.

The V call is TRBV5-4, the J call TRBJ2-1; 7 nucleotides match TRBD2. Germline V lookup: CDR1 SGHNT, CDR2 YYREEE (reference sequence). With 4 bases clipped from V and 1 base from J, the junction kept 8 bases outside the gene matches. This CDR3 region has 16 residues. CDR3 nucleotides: TGTGCCAGCAGCCCCCCTGGCGGGAGTTCCTACAATGAGCAGTTCTTC. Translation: CASSPPGGSSYNEQFF. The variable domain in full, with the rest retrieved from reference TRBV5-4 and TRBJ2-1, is ETGVTQSPTHLIKTRGQQVTLRCSSQSGHNTVSWYQQALGQGPQFIFQYYREEENGRGNFPPRFSGLQFPNYSSELNVNALELDDSALYLCASSPPGGSSYNEQFFGPGTRLTVL.